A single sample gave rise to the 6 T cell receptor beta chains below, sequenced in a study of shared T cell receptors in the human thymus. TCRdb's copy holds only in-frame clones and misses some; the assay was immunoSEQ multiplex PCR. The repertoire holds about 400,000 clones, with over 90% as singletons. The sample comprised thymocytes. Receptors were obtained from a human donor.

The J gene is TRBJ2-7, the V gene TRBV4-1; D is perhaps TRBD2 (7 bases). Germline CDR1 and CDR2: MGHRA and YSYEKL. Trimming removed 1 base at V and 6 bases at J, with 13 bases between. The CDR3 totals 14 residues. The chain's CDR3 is CASSQVGGGSEQYF. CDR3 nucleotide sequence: TGCGCCAGCAGCCAAGTAGGGGGGGGATCCGAGCAGTACTTC.

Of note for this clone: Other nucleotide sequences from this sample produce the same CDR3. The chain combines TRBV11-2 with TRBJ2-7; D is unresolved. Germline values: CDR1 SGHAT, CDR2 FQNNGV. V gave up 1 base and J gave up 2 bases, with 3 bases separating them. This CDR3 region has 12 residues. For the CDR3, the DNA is TGTGCCAGCAGCTTAGGAACCTACGAGCAGTACTTC. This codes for CASSLGTYEQYF.

The CDR3 loop is CASSPSDRAGANVLTF. Here the CDR3 DNA reads TGTGCCAGCAGCCCATCAGACAGGGCTGGGGCCAACGTCCTGACTTTC. This chain links TRBV9 with TRBJ2-6; 7 bases line up with TRBD1. This CDR3 region has 16 residues. Germline CDR1 is SGDLS and CDR2 is YYNGEE. The trim removed 4 bases at V and 2 bases at J, leaving 6 bases unmatched.

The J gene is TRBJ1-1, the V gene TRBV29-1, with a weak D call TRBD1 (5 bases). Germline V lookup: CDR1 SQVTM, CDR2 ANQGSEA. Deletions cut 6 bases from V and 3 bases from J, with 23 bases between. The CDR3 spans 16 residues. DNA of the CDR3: TGCAGCGTCGGAATACCACCCCAGGGTCCAGACACTGAAGCTTTCTTT. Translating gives CSVGIPPQGPDTEAFF.

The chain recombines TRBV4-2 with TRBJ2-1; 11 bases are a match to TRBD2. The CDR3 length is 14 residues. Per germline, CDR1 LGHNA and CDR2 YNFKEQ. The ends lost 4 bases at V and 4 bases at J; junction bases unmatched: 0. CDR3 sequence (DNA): TGTGCCAGCAGCCCTAGCGGGAGGTACAATGAGCAGTTCTTC. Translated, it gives CASSPSGRYNEQFF.

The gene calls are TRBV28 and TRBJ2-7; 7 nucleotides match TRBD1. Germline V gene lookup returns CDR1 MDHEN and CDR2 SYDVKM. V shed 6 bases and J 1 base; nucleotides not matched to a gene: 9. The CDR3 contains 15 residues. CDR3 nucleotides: TGTGCCAGCAGACTACTCAGGGGGACATCCTACGAGCAGTACTTC. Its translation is CASRLLRGTSYEQYF.